Listed here are 21 T cell receptor beta chains from one sample, sequenced in a study of beta chain features in type 1 diabetes. The isolated RNA, all of it, was reverse transcribed, so expressed TCRB transcripts were what got sequenced. Sequenced by immunoSEQ multiplex PCR; TCRdb stores in-frame clones only, minus some. The repertoire holds just over 450,000 clones, with 30% as singletons. The sequenced sample was naive CD4+ T cells from blood. The source of these receptors is a man between 18 and 29 years old in good health.

This clone was detected a few times. The chain is built from TRBV30 and TRBJ1-3, with D tentatively TRBD1 (5 bases). The CDR3 has 14 amino acids. The germline V gene has CDR1 GTSNPN and CDR2 SVGIG (reference sequence). Trimming left V 3 bases short and J 3 bases short, with 12 bases between. The CDR3 coding sequence is TGTGCCTGGAGGCACGACAGTGGTGGAAACACCATATATTTT. This sequence encodes CAWRHDSGGNTIYF.

V is TRBV30 and J is TRBJ2-3; D tentatively fits TRBD1 or TRBD2 (5 bases each). Looked up from germline, CDR1 is GTSNPN and CDR2 is SVGIG (reference sequence). V gave up 2 bases and J gave up 8 bases, with 11 bases separating them. The CDR3 length is 12 residues. In nucleotides, the CDR3 is TGTGCCTGGAGTCCGAGGGGCGTTACGCAGTATTTT. This encodes CAWSPRGVTQYF. The whole variable domain, filled in from reference TRBV30 and TRBJ2-3, reads SQTIHQWPATLVQPVGSPLSLECTVEGTSNPNLYWYRQAAGRGLQLLFYSVGIGQISSEVPQNLSASRPQDRQFILSSKKLLLSDSGFYLCAWSPRGVTQYFGPGTRLTVL.

The V gene is TRBV5-4, the J gene TRBJ1-1; 7 nucleotides line up with TRBD1. The CDR3 runs to 14 residues. From germline, CDR1 is SGHNT and CDR2 YYREEE (reference sequence). V gave up 1 base and J gave up 4 bases; unmatched junction bases: 4. CDR3 loop: CASSLLAGGTEAFF. The CDR3 region has the DNA TGTGCCAGCAGCTTGCTCGCAGGGGGCACTGAAGCTTTCTTT.

This clone was counted only a few times. The sample holds other DNA sequences that translate to the same CDR3. The chain employs TRBV30 and TRBJ1-2; D unresolved. The V gene lost 0 bases and the J gene lost 2 bases, with 10 bases spanning the gap. The germline gives CDR1 GTSNPN, CDR2 SVGIG (reference sequence). The CDR3 consists of 14 residues. CDR3: CAWSVDRGNYGYTF. Written as DNA, the CDR3 is TGTGCCTGGAGTGTCGACCGGGGAAACTATGGCTACACCTTC.

This CDR3 is CASRVGGAKNIQYF. The CDR3 nucleotides read TGTGCCAGCAGGGTTGGCGGAGCCAAAAACATTCAGTACTTC. The rearrangement uses TRBV6-5 and TRBJ2-4; D is unclear. The CDR3 has 14 residues. Germline V CDR1 and CDR2: MNHEY, SVGAGI. V lost 6 bases and J lost 0, with 9 bases in between.

The V and J genes are TRBV28 and TRBJ2-7; 7 bases align to TRBD1. CDR1 is MDHEN and CDR2 is SYDVKM in the germline V gene. With 4 bases clipped from V and 3 bases from J, the junction kept 9 bases outside the gene matches. This CDR3 has 15 residues. In DNA form, the CDR3 reads TGTGCCAGCAGTTCACAGGGGTTTCTGGTCTACGAGCAGTACTTC. Its protein is CASSSQGFLVYEQYF.

This clone occurred a few times. The chain carries TRBV29-1 and TRBJ2-5, with TRBD2 matching 7 bases. The DNA end is a closer match to TRBJ2-7, so the J assignment may be wrong. CDR3 size: 12 residues. Germline CDR1 and CDR2: SQVTM and ANQGSEA. The CDR3 coding sequence is TGCAGCGGCTACGGGGGGTCGCACGAGCAGTACTTC. Translating it yields CSGYGGSHEQYF.

The chain recombines TRBV7-2 with TRBJ1-3, with D unresolved. This CDR3 has 13 residues. The V end was cut by 3 bases, the J end by 4 bases, with 7 bases between. Germline CDR1 reads SGHTA; CDR2 reads FQGNSA. The CDR3 coding sequence is TGTGCCAGCAGCTTCGGAAGGGGAAACACCATATATTTT. Its protein product is CASSFGRGNTIYF.

A few counts support this clone. V gene TRBV27 combines with J gene TRBJ1-1; D is unclear. This CDR3 has 14 amino acids. Germline V gene data show CDR1 as MNHEY and CDR2 as SMNVEV (reference sequence). Between the trimmed V and J ends, which lost 5 bases and 5 bases, there was a span of 15 bases. The DNA of the CDR3 is TGTGCCAGCAGTCCAACAATGGGATGGACTGAAGCTTTCTTT. Amino acid sequence: CASSPTMGWTEAFF.

The chain joins TRBV9 to TRBJ2-5; TRBD2 agrees at 9 bases. Germline V CDR1 and CDR2: SGDLS, YYNGEE. The V and J ends lost 0 bases and 5 bases, in that order; junction bases with no gene match: 11. CDR3 length equals 17 residues. CDR3 sequence (DNA): TGTGCCAGCAGCGTAGAAGGCGGGAGGGCCTTAGGTGAGACCCAGTACTTC. Translating it yields CASSVEGGRALGETQYF.

The CDR3, as DNA: TGTGCCAGCAGCTTAGAGTGGACCCGGTTCGCGAACACCGGGGAGCTGTTTTTT. This gives the protein CASSLEWTRFANTGELFF. The genes are TRBV7-8 and TRBJ2-2, with D hard to call. V was clipped by 1 base and J by 0 bases, with 15 bases between them. The germline V gene encodes CDR1 SGHVS and CDR2 FQNEAQ. The CDR3 consists of 18 residues.

CDR3 loop: CASSGTGTTEAFF. In nucleotides, the CDR3 is TGTGCCAGCAGTGGAACAGGGACAACGGAAGCTTTCTTT. The rearrangement joins TRBV6-1 to TRBJ1-1; possible D gene TRBD1, 6 bases. Trimming shortened V by 4 bases and J by 8 bases, and 14 bases separated the two germline ends. The CDR3 loop spans 13 amino acids. Germline loops: CDR1 MNHNS, CDR2 SASEGT.

J is TRBJ1-2 and V is TRBV29-1; D remains ambiguous. CDR3 size: 11 residues. V was clipped by 7 bases and J by 7 bases, with 13 bases between them. CDR1 and CDR2 (germline): SQVTM, ANQGSEA. The CDR3 sequence is CSAGEGSGYTF. In nucleotides, the CDR3 is TGCAGCGCCGGAGAAGGGTCTGGCTACACCTTC.

The V call is TRBV7-8, the J call TRBJ1-1, with 8 nucleotides matching TRBD1. This CDR3 is built from 13 residues. Trimming at V came to 4 bases and at J to 10 bases, leaving 8 bases not matched to a gene. Germline V gene sequence: CDR1 SGHVS, CDR2 FQNEAQ. The CDR3 DNA reads TGTGCCAGCAGCTCGGACAGGGTGCAGGGAGCTTTCTTT. Translating it yields CASSSDRVQGAFF.

This clone was observed a handful of times. The J gene is TRBJ2-3, the V gene TRBV29-1; TRBD1 agrees at 10 bases. Per germline, CDR1 SQVTM and CDR2 ANQGSEA. There are 14 residues in the CDR3. The J segment lost 1 base and the V segment lost 6 bases, leaving 4 bases of the junction unmatched. The CDR3 sequence is CSVRQGARTDTQYF. The DNA of the CDR3 is TGCAGCGTACGACAGGGGGCGCGCACAGATACGCAGTATTTT.

This clone has only a few counts. The V and J genes are TRBV4-1 and TRBJ2-1; 11 bases are a match to TRBD2. V trimming: 3 bases; J trimming: 6 bases; junction bases outside the gene matches: 7. Germline V gene data show CDR1 as MGHRA and CDR2 as YSYEKL. This CDR3 comprises 16 residues. The CDR3: CASSQPTSGKGNEQFF. CDR3 coding DNA: TGCGCCAGCAGCCAGCCGACTAGCGGGAAGGGCAATGAGCAGTTCTTC.

The V gene is TRBV19, the J gene TRBJ2-1; D is unresolved. From germline, CDR1 is LNHDA and CDR2 SQIVND (reference sequence). Trimming took 3 bases from V and 0 from J, leaving 9 bases between them. The CDR3 covers 15 residues. This CDR3 is CASSILRSSYNEQFF. The CDR3 nucleotides are TGTGCCAGTAGTATCCTGAGGAGCTCCTACAATGAGCAGTTCTTC.

With regard to this clone: This sample also contains other DNA sequences that code for the same CDR3. V and J are TRBV7-2 and TRBJ2-5; 9 nucleotides line up with TRBD2. Losses at the gene ends were 4 bases for V and 1 base for J; bases not matched to a gene: 1. Germline CDR1 reads SGHTA; CDR2 reads FQGNSA. The CDR3 contains 14 residues. CDR3 residues: CASSWGLAQETQYF. In nucleotides, the CDR3 is TGTGCCAGCAGCTGGGGACTAGCCCAAGAGACCCAGTACTTC.

The rearrangement uses TRBV18 and TRBJ2-5; a weak D match, TRBD2 (5 bases). V was trimmed by 1 base and J by 5 bases, leaving 14 bases between them. The CDR3 loop spans 15 amino acids. Germline CDR1 KGHSH, CDR2 LQKENI. The CDR3 DNA sequence: TGTGCCAGCTCACCACAGTCCGGACGAGGGGAGACCCAGTACTTC. Translated: CASSPQSGRGETQYF.

This clone came up a few times. The gene calls are TRBV7-9 and TRBJ1-2; 7 bases line up with TRBD1. Germline V CDR1 and CDR2: SEHNR, FQNEAQ (reference sequence). This CDR3 spans 15 amino acids. V shed 2 bases, J shed 6 bases, and the junction held 9 bases outside the gene matches. This CDR3 reads CASSLSSDRDDGYTF. CDR3 DNA: TGTGCCAGCAGCTTATCATCTGACAGGGACGATGGCTACACCTTC. The full variable domain, its missing parts supplied by reference TRBV7-9 and TRBJ1-2, is DTGVSQNPRHKITKRGQNVTFRCDPISEHNRLYWYRQTLGQGPEFLTYFQNEAQLEKSRLLSDRFSAERPKGSFSTLEIQRTEQGDSAMYLCASSLSSDRDDGYTFGSGTRLTVV.

DNA of the CDR3: TGTGCCAGCAGTTTACCCGTGGGGGTCTACGAGCAGTACTTC. Its translation: CASSLPVGVYEQYF. V and J are TRBV28 and TRBJ2-7; either TRBD1 or TRBD2 may supply D (5 bases each). CDR1 is MDHEN, CDR2 SYDVKM, per germline. The CDR3 has 14 residues. The V gene lost 2 bases and the J gene lost 3 bases, with 11 bases spanning the gap.